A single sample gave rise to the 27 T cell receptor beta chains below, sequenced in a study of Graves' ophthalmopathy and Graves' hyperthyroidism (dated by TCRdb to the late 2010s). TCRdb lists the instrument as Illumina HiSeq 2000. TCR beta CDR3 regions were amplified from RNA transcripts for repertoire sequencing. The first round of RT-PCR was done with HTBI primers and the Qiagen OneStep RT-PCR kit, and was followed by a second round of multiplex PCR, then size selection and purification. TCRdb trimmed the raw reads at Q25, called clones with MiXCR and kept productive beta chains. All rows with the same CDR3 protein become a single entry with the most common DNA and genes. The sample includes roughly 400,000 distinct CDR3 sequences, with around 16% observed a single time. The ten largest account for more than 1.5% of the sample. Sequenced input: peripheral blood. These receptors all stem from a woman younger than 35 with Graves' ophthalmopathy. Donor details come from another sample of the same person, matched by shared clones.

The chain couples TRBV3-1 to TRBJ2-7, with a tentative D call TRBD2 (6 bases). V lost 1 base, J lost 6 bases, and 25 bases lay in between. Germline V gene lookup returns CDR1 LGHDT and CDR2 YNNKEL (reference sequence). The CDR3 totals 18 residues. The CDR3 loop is CASSQGSMTRDRVGEQYF. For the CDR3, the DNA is TGTGCCAGCAGCCAAGGCTCCATGACTAGAGATCGGGTCGGCGAGCAGTACTTC.

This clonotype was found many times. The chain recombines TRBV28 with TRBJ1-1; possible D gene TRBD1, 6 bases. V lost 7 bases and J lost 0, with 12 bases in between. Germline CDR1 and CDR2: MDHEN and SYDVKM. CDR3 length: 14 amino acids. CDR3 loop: CASTGAPLNTEAFF. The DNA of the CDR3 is TGTGCCAGCACGGGGGCCCCCCTGAACACTGAAGCTTTCTTT.

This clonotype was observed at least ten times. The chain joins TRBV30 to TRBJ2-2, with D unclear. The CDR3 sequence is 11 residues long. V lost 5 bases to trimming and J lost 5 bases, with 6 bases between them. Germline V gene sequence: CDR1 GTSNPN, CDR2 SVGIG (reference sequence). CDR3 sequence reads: CAWGKTGELFF. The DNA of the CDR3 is TGTGCCTGGGGGAAGACCGGGGAGCTGTTTTTT.

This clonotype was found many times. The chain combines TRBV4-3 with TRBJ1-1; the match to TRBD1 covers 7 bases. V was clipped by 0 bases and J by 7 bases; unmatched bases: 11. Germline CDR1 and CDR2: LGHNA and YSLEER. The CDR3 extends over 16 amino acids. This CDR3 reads CASSQDRVRGGSEAFF. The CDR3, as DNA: TGCGCCAGCAGCCAAGATCGGGTCAGGGGGGGGAGTGAAGCTTTCTTT.

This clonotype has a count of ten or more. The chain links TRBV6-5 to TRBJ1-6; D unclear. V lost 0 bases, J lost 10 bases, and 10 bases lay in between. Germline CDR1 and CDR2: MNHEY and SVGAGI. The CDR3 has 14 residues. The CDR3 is CASSYSPVGSPLHF. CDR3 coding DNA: TGTGCCAGCAGTTACTCCCCGGTTGGCTCACCCCTCCACTTT.

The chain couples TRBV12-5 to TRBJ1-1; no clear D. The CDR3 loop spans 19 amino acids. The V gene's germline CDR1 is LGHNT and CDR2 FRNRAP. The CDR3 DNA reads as TGTGCCAGCAGTTTGGCCGTCTGGAGAGCCGGGTCCATGAACACTGAAGCTTTCTTT. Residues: CASSLAVWRAGSMNTEAFF.

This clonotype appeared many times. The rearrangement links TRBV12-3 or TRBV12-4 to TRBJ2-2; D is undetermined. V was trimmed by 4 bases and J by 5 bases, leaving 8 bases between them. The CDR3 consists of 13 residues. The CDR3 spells CASSSSTTGELFF. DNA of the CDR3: TGTGCCAGCAGTTCTTCCACAACCGGGGAGCTGTTTTTT.

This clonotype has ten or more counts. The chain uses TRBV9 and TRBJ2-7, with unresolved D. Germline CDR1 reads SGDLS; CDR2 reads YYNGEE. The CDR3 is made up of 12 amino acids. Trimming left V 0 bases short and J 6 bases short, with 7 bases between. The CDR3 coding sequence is TGTGCCAGCAGCGTAGAGCGCCGCGAGCAGTACTTC. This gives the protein CASSVERREQYF. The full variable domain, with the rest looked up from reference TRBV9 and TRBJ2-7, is DSGVTQTPKHLITATGQRVTLRCSPRSGDLSVYWYQQSLDQGLQFLIQYYNGEERAKGNILERFSAQQFPDLHSELNLSSLELGDSALYFCASSVERREQYFGPGTRLTVT.

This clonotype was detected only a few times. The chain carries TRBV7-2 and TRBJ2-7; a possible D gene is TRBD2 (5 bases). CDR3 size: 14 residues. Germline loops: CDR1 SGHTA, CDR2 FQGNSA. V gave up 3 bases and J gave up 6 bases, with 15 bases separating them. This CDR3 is CASSLDSRKSEQYF. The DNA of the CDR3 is TGTGCCAGCAGCTTGGACTCCCGTAAGAGCGAGCAGTACTTC. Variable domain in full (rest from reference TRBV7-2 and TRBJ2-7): GAGVSQSPSNKVTEKGKDVELRCDPISGHTALYWYRQSLGQGLEFLIYFQGNSAPDKSGLPSDRFSAERTGGSVSTLTIQRTQQEDSAVYLCASSLDSRKSEQYFGPGTRLTVT.

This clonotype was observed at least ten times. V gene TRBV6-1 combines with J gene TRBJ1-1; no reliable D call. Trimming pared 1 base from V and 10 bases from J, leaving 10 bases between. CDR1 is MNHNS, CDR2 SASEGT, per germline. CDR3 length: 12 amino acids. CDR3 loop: CASSEGRRRAFF. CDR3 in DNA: TGTGCCAGCAGTGAAGGACGCCGTAGAGCTTTCTTT.

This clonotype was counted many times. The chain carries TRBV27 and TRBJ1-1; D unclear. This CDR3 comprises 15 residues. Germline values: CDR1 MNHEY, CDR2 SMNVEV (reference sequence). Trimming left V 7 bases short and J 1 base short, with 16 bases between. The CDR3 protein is CASKQLGETNTEAFF. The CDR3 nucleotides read TGTGCCAGCAAGCAATTGGGAGAAACGAACACTGAAGCTTTCTTT.

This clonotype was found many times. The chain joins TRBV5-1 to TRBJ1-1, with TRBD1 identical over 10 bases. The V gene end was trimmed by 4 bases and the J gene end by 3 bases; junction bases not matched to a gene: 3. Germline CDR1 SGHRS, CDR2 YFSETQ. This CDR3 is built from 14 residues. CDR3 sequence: CASSGQGVYTEAFF. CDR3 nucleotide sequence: TGCGCCAGCAGCGGACAGGGGGTATACACTGAAGCTTTCTTT.

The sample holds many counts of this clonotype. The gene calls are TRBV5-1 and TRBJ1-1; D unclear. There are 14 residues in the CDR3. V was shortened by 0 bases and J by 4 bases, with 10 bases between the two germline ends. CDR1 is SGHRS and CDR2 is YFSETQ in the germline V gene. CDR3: CASSLGHPSTEAFF. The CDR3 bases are TGCGCCAGCAGCTTGGGACATCCGAGCACTGAAGCTTTCTTT.

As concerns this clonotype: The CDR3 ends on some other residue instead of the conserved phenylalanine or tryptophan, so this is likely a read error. The DNA for the CDR3 is TGTGCCTGGAGTCTAGCGGGGGCGAGCTCCTATAATTCACCCCTCCACGTT. Protein sequence: CAWSLAGASSYNSPLHV. The chain combines TRBV30 with TRBJ1-6, with a tentative D call TRBD1 (6 bases). There are 17 residues in the CDR3. Germline assignment: CDR1 GTSNPN and CDR2 SVGIG (reference sequence). Trimming cost V 2 bases and J 0 bases, with 14 bases left between them.

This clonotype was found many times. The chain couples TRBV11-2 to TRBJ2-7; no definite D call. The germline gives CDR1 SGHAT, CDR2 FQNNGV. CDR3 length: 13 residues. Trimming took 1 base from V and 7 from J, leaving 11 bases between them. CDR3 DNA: TGTGCCAGCAGCTTAGGAAACCTTCCGGAGCAGTACTTC. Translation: CASSLGNLPEQYF.

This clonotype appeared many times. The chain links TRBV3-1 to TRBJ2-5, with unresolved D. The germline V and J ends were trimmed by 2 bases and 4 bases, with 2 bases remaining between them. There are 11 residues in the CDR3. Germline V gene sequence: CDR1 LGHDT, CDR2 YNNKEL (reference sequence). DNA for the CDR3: TGTGCCAGCAGCCAACCAGAGACCCAGTACTTC. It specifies CASSQPETQYF.

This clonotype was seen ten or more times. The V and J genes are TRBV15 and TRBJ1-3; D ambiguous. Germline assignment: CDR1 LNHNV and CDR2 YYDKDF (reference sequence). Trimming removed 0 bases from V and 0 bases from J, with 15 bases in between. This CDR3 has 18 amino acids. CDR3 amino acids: CATSRELVQVNSGNTIYF. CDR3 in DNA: TGTGCCACCAGCAGAGAACTTGTTCAGGTCAACTCTGGAAACACCATATATTTT.

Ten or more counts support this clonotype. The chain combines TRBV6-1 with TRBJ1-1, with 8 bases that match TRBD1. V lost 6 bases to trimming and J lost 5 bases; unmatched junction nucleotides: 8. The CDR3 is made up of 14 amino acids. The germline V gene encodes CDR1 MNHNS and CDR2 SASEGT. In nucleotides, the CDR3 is TGTGCCAGCAGCACCGGACAGGGTTTAACTGAAGCTTTCTTT. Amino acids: CASSTGQGLTEAFF.

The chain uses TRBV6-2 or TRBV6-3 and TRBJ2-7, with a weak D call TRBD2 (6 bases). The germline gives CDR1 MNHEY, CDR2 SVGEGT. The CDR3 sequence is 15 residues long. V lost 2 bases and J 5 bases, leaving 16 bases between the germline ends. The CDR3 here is CASSYVPGERHEQYF. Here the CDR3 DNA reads TGTGCCAGCAGTTACGTTCCGGGAGAGCGCCACGAGCAGTACTTC.

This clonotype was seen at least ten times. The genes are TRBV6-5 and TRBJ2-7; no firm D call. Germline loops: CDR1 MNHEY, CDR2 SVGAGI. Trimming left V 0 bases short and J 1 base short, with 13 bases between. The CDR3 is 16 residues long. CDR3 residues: CASSYSVGASSYEQYF. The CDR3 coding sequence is TGTGCCAGCAGTTACTCGGTTGGAGCCTCTTCCTACGAGCAGTACTTC.

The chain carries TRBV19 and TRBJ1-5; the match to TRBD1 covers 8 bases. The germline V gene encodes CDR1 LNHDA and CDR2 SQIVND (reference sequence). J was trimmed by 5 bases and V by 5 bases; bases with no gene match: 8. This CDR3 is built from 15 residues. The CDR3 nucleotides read TGTGCCAGTAGTTGGACAGGGCCGGGCTATCAGCCCCAGCATTTT. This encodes CASSWTGPGYQPQHF.

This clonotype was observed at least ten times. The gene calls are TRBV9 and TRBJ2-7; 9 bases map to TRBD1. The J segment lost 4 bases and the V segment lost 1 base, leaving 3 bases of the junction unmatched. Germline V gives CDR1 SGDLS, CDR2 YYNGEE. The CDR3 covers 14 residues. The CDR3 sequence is CASSVTGGIYEQYF. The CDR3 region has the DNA TGTGCCAGCAGCGTAACAGGGGGCATTTACGAGCAGTACTTC.

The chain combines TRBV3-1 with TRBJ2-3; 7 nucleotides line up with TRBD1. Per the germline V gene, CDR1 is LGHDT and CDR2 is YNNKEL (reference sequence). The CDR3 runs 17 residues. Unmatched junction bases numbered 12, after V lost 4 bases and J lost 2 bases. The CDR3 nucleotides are TGTGCCAGCAGCCCCTTTCCTCTACAGGGGACCACAGATACGCAGTATTTT. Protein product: CASSPFPLQGTTDTQYF.

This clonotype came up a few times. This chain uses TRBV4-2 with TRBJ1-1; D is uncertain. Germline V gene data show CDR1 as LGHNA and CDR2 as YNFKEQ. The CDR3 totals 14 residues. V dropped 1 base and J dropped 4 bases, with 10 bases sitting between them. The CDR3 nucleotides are TGTGCCAGCAGCCAAGGGCCGGGGAGCACTGAAGCTTTCTTT. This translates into CASSQGPGSTEAFF.

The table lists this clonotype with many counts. DNA for the CDR3: TGTGCCAGCAGTGAGCAACAGGGGATAGGGACAGAGACCCAGTACTTC. The encoded protein is CASSEQQGIGTETQYF. This chain uses TRBV6-1 with TRBJ2-5; the match to TRBD1 covers 7 bases. The CDR3 is made up of 16 amino acids. V gave up 3 bases and J gave up 4 bases; unmatched junction bases: 11. Germline CDR1 reads MNHNS; CDR2 reads SASEGT.

The CDR3 coding sequence is TGTGCCAGTGGTGCCGCCGCGGCCAAAAACATTCAGTACTTC. Amino acids: CASGAAAAKNIQYF. The chain couples TRBV7-8 to TRBJ2-4; D not certain. The CDR3 has 14 residues. V was clipped by 9 bases and J by 1 base, with 13 bases between them. Germline-derived CDR1 and CDR2 are SGHVS and FQNEAQ.

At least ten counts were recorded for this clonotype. In DNA, the CDR3 is TGTGCCAGCAATTTCCATAACACCGGGGAGCTGTTTTTT. Translation: CASNFHNTGELFF. V and J are TRBV6-5 and TRBJ2-2; no firm D call. Germline lookup yields CDR1 MNHEY and CDR2 SVGAGI. Trimming left V 7 bases short and J 2 bases short, with 8 bases between. The CDR3 contains 13 residues.